The 2 T cell receptor beta chains presented below share a single source sample, sequenced in a study of cytomegalovirus exposure and HLA in healthy donors. Primers for the PCR totalled 60 Vbeta and 13 Jbeta. Sequencing used immunoSEQ multiplex PCR; TCRdb keeps in-frame clones, though not all of them. Altogether 120,000 to 150,000 clones are present, around 79% being singletons, with the ten largest covering less than 2%. The sequenced sample was PBMCs. These receptor sequences come from a woman in her twenties or thirties in good health and CMV-seronegative.

The gene calls are TRBV5-4 and TRBJ2-1; perhaps TRBD1 as D (5 bases). The CDR3 totals 15 residues. Per germline, CDR1 SGHNT and CDR2 YYREEE (reference sequence). V lost 4 bases to trimming and J lost 2 bases, with 13 bases between them. Written as DNA, the CDR3 is TGTGCCAGCAGCCCTGACAGAGCGACCTACAATGAGCAGTTCTTC. Translating gives CASSPDRATYNEQFF. Combining the CDR3 with reference TRBV5-4 and TRBJ2-1 gives the whole variable domain ETGVTQSPTHLIKTRGQQVTLRCSSQSGHNTVSWYQQALGQGPQFIFQYYREEENGRGNFPPRFSGLQFPNYSSELNVNALELDDSALYLCASSPDRATYNEQFFGPGTRLTVL.

This chain links TRBV6-1 with TRBJ2-7; tentatively, D is TRBD1 (5 bases). V dropped 1 base and J dropped 3 bases, with 13 bases sitting between them. CDR1 is MNHNS and CDR2 is SASEGT in the germline V gene. The CDR3 extends over 15 amino acids. As DNA, the CDR3 is TGTGCCAGCAGTGAAGGCGCAGGGTCCTACTACGAGCAGTACTTC. This codes for CASSEGAGSYYEQYF.